These 18 T cell receptor beta chains were sequenced from one sample in a study of blood T cell repertoires in COVID-19. The protocol was immunoSEQ multiplex PCR, while the TCRdb copy is restricted to in-frame clones and leaves out a portion. In the table there are 90,000 to 100,000 clones, about 80% of which are singletons. The sequencing input was peripheral blood. These receptors originate from a man between 65 and 85 years old with acute or convalescent COVID-19.

This clone was detected once. The chain recombines TRBV19 with TRBJ1-1; D not certain. V was pared by 3 bases and J by 0 bases, with 17 bases between. Germline CDR1 LNHDA, CDR2 SQIVND (reference sequence). The CDR3 has 17 amino acids. The CDR3 bases are TGTGCCAGTAGTATCCAGACAAACCAGATAATGAACACTGAAGCTTTCTTT. Encoded protein: CASSIQTNQIMNTEAFF.

The chain is built from TRBV23-1 and TRBJ1-4, with a tentative D call TRBD1 (5 bases). TRBV23-1 is an ORF, with its function uncertain. There are 12 residues in the CDR3. V was shortened by 4 bases and J by 6 bases, with 6 bases between the two germline ends. The CDR3, as DNA: TGCGCCAGCAGTCCAGGGTATGAAAAACTGTTTTTT. Its protein product is CASSPGYEKLFF.

The V call is TRBV3-1 (or the pseudogene TRBV3-2), the J call TRBJ1-2, with no clear D. Germline-derived CDR1 and CDR2 are LGHDT and YNNKEL (reference sequence). Trimming took 0 bases from V and 3 from J, leaving 11 bases between them. The CDR3 sequence is 15 residues long. The CDR3 nucleotides are TGTGCCAGCAGCCAAGATCTGTCGCAGGACTATGGCTACACCTTC. Translation: CASSQDLSQDYGYTF.

This clone was detected a few times. This sequence joins TRBV11-2 and TRBJ2-5, with 13 nucleotides matching TRBD2. Germline CDR1 reads SGHAT; CDR2 reads FQNNGV. This CDR3 is 18 amino acids long. The trim removed 1 base at V and 6 bases at J, leaving 11 bases unmatched. CDR3 in DNA: TGTGCCAGCAGCTTAGGAGATATAAAGGGACTAGCGGGAAAGACCCAGTACTTC. This encodes CASSLGDIKGLAGKTQYF. Supplemented by reference TRBV11-2 and TRBJ2-5, the full variable domain reads EAGVAQSPRYKIIEKRQSVAFWCNPISGHATLYWYQQILGQGPKLLIQFQNNGVVDDSQLPKDRFSAERLKGVDSTLKIQPAKLEDSAVYLCASSLGDIKGLAGKTQYFGPGTRLLVL.

The chain carries TRBV19 and TRBJ2-7, with a possible D match to TRBD2 (6 bases). The V end was cut by 7 bases, the J end by 1 base, with 14 bases between. Germline values: CDR1 LNHDA, CDR2 SQIVND (reference sequence). The length of the CDR3 is 14 residues. The CDR3 loop is CASKPDYKSYEQYF. CDR3 nucleotide sequence: TGTGCCAGTAAACCGGACTATAAGTCCTACGAGCAGTACTTC.

The genes are TRBV2 and TRBJ2-3, with 7 bases that match TRBD1. V was pared by 6 bases and J by 3 bases, with 6 bases of the junction left unmatched. Germline-derived CDR1 and CDR2 are SNHLY and FYNNEI. The CDR3 sequence is 14 residues long. The DNA of the CDR3 is TGTGCCAGCAGAACCGGGACAGAAACAGATACGCAGTATTTT. It encodes CASRTGTETDTQYF.

The chain links TRBV5-1 to TRBJ2-1, with D unclear. The CDR3 has 15 residues. V gave up 0 bases and J gave up 7 bases, with 14 bases separating them. Germline V gives CDR1 SGHRS, CDR2 YFSETQ. The CDR3: CASSLEVRPGNEQFF. The CDR3 bases are TGCGCCAGCAGCTTGGAAGTGCGGCCTGGAAATGAGCAGTTCTTC.

The CDR3 DNA is TGTGCCAGCAGGGTACAGACAGGGCCCTACGAGCAGTACTTC. Translation: CASRVQTGPYEQYF. The chain recombines TRBV7-8 with TRBJ2-7; 7 bases map to TRBD1. With V trimmed by 6 bases and J by 2 bases, 7 bases remained unmatched. The germline CDR1 and CDR2 sequences are SGHVS and FQNEAQ. CDR3 length: 14 residues. Variable domain in full (rest from reference TRBV7-8 and TRBJ2-7): GAGVSQSPRYKVAKRGQDVALRCDPISGHVSLFWYQQALGQGPEFLTYFQNEAQLDKSGLPSDRFFAERPEGSVSTLKIQRTQQEDSAVYLCASRVQTGPYEQYFGPGTRLTVT.

This clone was detected only once. The V and J genes are TRBV7-2 and TRBJ2-5; D is unclear. This CDR3 spans 14 amino acids. The V end lost 1 base, the J end lost 7 bases, and 13 bases lay between the germline ends. Germline values: CDR1 SGHTA, CDR2 FQGNSA. CDR3 protein: CASSLDSLFGTQYF. The CDR3 bases are TGTGCCAGCAGCTTAGACAGCTTATTTGGGACCCAGTACTTC.

As DNA, the CDR3 is TGTGCCAGCAGCGACAGACGCCGAAGCCAAGAGACCCAGTACTTC. Its protein is CASSDRRRSQETQYF. The V call is TRBV6-2 or TRBV6-3, the J call TRBJ2-5; possible D gene TRBD1, 5 bases. This CDR3 spans 15 amino acids. The V end was cut by 6 bases, the J end by 1 base, with 15 bases between. CDR1 is MNHEY and CDR2 is SVGEGT in the germline V gene.

The chain recombines TRBV19 with TRBJ1-1; D is ambiguous. The germline V gene has CDR1 LNHDA and CDR2 SQIVND (reference sequence). The CDR3 length is 15 residues. V was shortened by 1 base and J by 0 bases, with 9 bases between the two germline ends. The CDR3 sequence is CASSIGRVLNTEAFF. CDR3 DNA sequence: TGTGCCAGTAGTATAGGGCGGGTCTTGAACACTGAAGCTTTCTTT.

Only a few counts were recorded for this clone. J is TRBJ1-1 and V is TRBV5-4; D uncertain. The CDR3 consists of 14 residues. Germline CDR1 is SGHNT and CDR2 is YYREEE (reference sequence). The V end was cut by 6 bases, the J end by 3 bases, with 15 bases between. The CDR3 sequence: CASTTSPGHTEAFF. The CDR3 coding sequence is TGTGCCAGCACCACATCCCCAGGTCACACTGAAGCTTTCTTT.

The chain carries TRBV7-9 and TRBJ2-7, with a possible D match to TRBD2 (6 bases). This CDR3 region has 16 residues. V lost 4 bases and J 2 bases, leaving 18 bases between the germline ends. Germline-derived CDR1 and CDR2 are SEHNR and FQNEAQ (reference sequence). CDR3: CASSSKKSGPTYEQYF. The DNA of the CDR3 is TGTGCCAGCAGCTCGAAAAAAAGCGGGCCCACCTACGAGCAGTACTTC.

The V and J genes are TRBV3-1 (or the pseudogene TRBV3-2) and TRBJ2-1; 12 positions match TRBD2. This CDR3 has 16 amino acids. V lost 5 bases and J lost 4; bases outside the gene matches: 6. CDR1 is LGHDT, CDR2 YNNKEL, per germline (reference sequence). The CDR3 spells CASSIRTSGIYNEQFF. In DNA, the CDR3 is TGTGCCAGCAGCATTCGGACTAGCGGGATTTACAATGAGCAGTTCTTC.

V and J are TRBV7-2 and TRBJ2-1; perhaps TRBD2 as D (5 bases). The CDR3 runs 18 residues. Germline V gives CDR1 SGHTA, CDR2 FQGNSA. V dropped 1 base and J dropped 4 bases, with 20 bases sitting between them. The CDR3 sequence: CASSLGGSGRGLYNEQFF. CDR3 nucleotide sequence: TGTGCCAGCAGCTTAGGAGGGTCTGGCAGAGGCCTGTACAATGAGCAGTTCTTC.

The chain uses TRBV5-1 and TRBJ2-7; D unresolved. The germline V gene encodes CDR1 SGHRS and CDR2 YFSETQ. The CDR3 runs to 16 residues. The germline V and J ends were trimmed by 4 bases and 2 bases, with 19 bases remaining between them. The DNA for the CDR3 is TGCGCCAGCAGCCCGACGACCTCTCCGGGTGCCTACGAGCAGTACTTC. Its translation is CASSPTTSPGAYEQYF.

This clone was counted a few times. The CDR3 coding sequence is TGTGCCAGCAGTCCTCTAGATGGAGGGTATGGCTACACCTTC. Translating it yields CASSPLDGGYGYTF. This chain uses TRBV28 with TRBJ1-2; D gene ambiguous. The CDR3 covers 14 residues. The V end was cut by 5 bases, the J end by 5 bases, with 15 bases between. The germline V gene encodes CDR1 MDHEN and CDR2 SYDVKM.

The chain links TRBV2 to TRBJ1-2; 10 positions agree with TRBD1. The ends lost 5 bases at V and 8 bases at J; junction bases unmatched: 5. This CDR3 has 13 residues. Germline-derived CDR1 and CDR2 are SNHLY and FYNNEI. This CDR3 reads CASSTGQGLGYTF. The CDR3, as DNA: TGTGCCAGCAGTACGGGACAGGGGCTCGGCTACACCTTC. Variable domain in full (rest from reference TRBV2 and TRBJ1-2): EPEVTQTPSHQVTQMGQEVILRCVPISNHLYFYWYRQILGQKVEFLVSFYNNEISEKSEIFDDQFSVERPDGSNFTLKIRSTKLEDSAMYFCASSTGQGLGYTFGSGTRLTVV.